Each of the 3 T cell receptor beta chains below was sequenced from the same sample in a study of cytomegalovirus exposure and HLA in healthy donors. The primer mix had 60 Vbeta and 13 Jbeta primers. Sequencing was performed with immunoSEQ multiplex PCR; in TCRdb, only in-frame clones are kept and a portion is missing. This repertoire shows 90,000 to 120,000 clones, roughly 77% found once; its top ten account for 3% to 4%. The source material was PBMCs. These receptors were obtained from a woman aged 45-60 years in good health and CMV-seropositive.

The gene calls are TRBV7-6 and TRBJ2-2; 14 bases are shared with TRBD2. This CDR3 contains 20 residues. Per the germline V gene, CDR1 is SGHVS and CDR2 is FNYEAQ. V lost 5 bases and J lost 4; bases outside the gene matches: 15. CDR3 sequence: CASSLRLAGGSASSTGELFF. CDR3 coding DNA: TGTGCCAGCAGCCTCCGACTAGCGGGAGGGTCCGCGTCAAGCACCGGGGAGCTGTTTTTT.

In this sample, this clone turned up a few times. The V and J genes are TRBV25-1 and TRBJ2-2, with a possible D match to TRBD1 (6 bases). Between the trimmed V and J ends, which lost 6 bases and 8 bases, there was a span of 16 bases. Germline CDR1 and CDR2: MGHDK and SYGVNS. The CDR3 is made up of 14 amino acids. The CDR3 sequence is CASSTGSGMGELFF. DNA for the CDR3: TGTGCCAGCAGCACAGGGTCAGGCATGGGGGAGCTGTTTTTT. Supplemented by reference TRBV25-1 and TRBJ2-2, the full variable domain reads EADIYQTPRYLVIGTGKKITLECSQTMGHDKMYWYQQDPGMELHLIHYSYGVNSTEKGDLSSESTVSRIRTEHFPLTLESARPSHTSQYLCASSTGSGMGELFFGEGSRLTVL.

CDR3: CASSFTGSEQYF. CDR3 DNA sequence: TGTGCCAGCAGTTTCACAGGGAGCGAGCAGTACTTC. The chain has TRBV6-1 and TRBJ2-7; a possible D gene is TRBD1 (6 bases). V lost 5 bases and J lost 6, with 11 bases in between. Germline CDR1 reads MNHNS; CDR2 reads SASEGT. The length of the CDR3 is 12 residues.